The next 9 T cell receptor beta chains were all read from a single sample in a study of blood T cell repertoires in COVID-19. The method was immunoSEQ multiplex PCR; TCRdb's version includes in-frame clones alone and lacks a portion of them. The table records approximately 40,000 clones, 87% of them present only once. The material sequenced was peripheral blood. Receptors originate from a man between 60 and 70 years old with acute or convalescent COVID-19.

The V and J genes are TRBV5-8 and TRBJ2-3; 8 bases map to TRBD1. With V trimmed by 10 bases and J by 3 bases, 10 bases remained unmatched. The germline CDR1 and CDR2 sequences are SGHTS and YDEGEE. The CDR3 totals 14 residues. CDR3 loop: CAGKDRAETDTQYF. CDR3 bases: TGTGCCGGGAAGGACAGGGCGGAAACAGATACGCAGTATTTT.

The J gene is TRBJ1-4, the V gene TRBV12-5; 7 nucleotides agree with TRBD1. From germline, CDR1 is LGHNT and CDR2 FRNRAP. V gave up 5 bases and J gave up 8 bases; unmatched junction bases: 23. The CDR3 consists of 19 residues. The CDR3 is CASGPAELKGGGGEEKLFF. The DNA of the CDR3 is TGTGCTAGTGGTCCTGCAGAACTAAAAGGGGGCGGAGGGGAAGAAAAACTGTTTTTT.

The genes are TRBV7-8 and TRBJ2-7; TRBD2 agrees at 10 bases. Trimming took 1 base from V and 7 from J; bases not matched to a gene: 10. The CDR3 extends over 16 amino acids. Germline CDR1 SGHVS, CDR2 FQNEAQ. CDR3 loop: CASSLEAAGGPKEQYV. The CDR3 DNA follows: TGTGCCAGCAGCTTAGAAGCAGCGGGAGGGCCGAAGGAGCAGTACGTC.

This sequence joins TRBV19 and TRBJ2-7; 10 nucleotides agree with TRBD2. Per germline, CDR1 LNHDA and CDR2 SQIVND (reference sequence). The V segment lost 3 bases and the J segment 4 bases; nucleotides outside the gene matches: 3. This CDR3 comprises 14 residues. The CDR3 DNA reads as TGTGCCAGTAGTATCCAAGCGGGAGGGTACGAGCAGTACTTC. This translates into CASSIQAGGYEQYF.

The chain has TRBV7-8 and TRBJ2-3; D call uncertain. The CDR3 has 14 amino acids. V lost 6 bases, J lost 2 bases, and 12 bases lay in between. From germline, CDR1 is SGHVS and CDR2 FQNEAQ. As DNA, the CDR3 is TGTGCCAGCAGTTTTGACTCGCACACAGATACGCAGTATTTT. It specifies CASSFDSHTDTQYF.

This chain connects TRBV24-1 to TRBJ1-5; no clear D. This CDR3 is 12 amino acids long. V was pared by 1 base and J by 5 bases, with 2 bases between. CDR1 is KGHDR and CDR2 is SFDVKD in the germline V gene. The CDR3 spells CATSDFDQPQHF. The CDR3 nucleotides are TGTGCCACCAGTGATTTCGATCAGCCCCAGCATTTT.

The gene calls are TRBV7-8 and TRBJ2-7, with 11 positions matching TRBD1. Germline V gene data show CDR1 as SGHVS and CDR2 as FQNEAQ. This CDR3 is built from 17 residues. Germline trimming cut 1 base from V and 0 bases from J; bases unmatched to any gene: 5. In DNA, the CDR3 is TGTGCCAGCAGCTTAGAAACCGGGACAGGGGGCTCCTACGAGCAGTACGTC. Translated: CASSLETGTGGSYEQYV.

The chain carries TRBV7-9 and TRBJ1-1, with TRBD1 identical over 7 bases. In germline, CDR1 is SEHNR, CDR2 FQNEAQ (reference sequence). The J segment lost 2 bases and the V segment lost 2 bases, leaving 2 bases of the junction unmatched. The CDR3 length is 14 residues. The chain's CDR3 is CASSLRQGNTEAFF. As DNA, the CDR3 is TGTGCCAGCAGCTTACGACAGGGAAACACTGAAGCTTTCTTT.

The chain carries TRBV4-3 and TRBJ1-2; D possibly corresponds to TRBD1 (5 bases). V was trimmed by 0 bases and J by 2 bases, leaving 16 bases between them. This CDR3 has 17 residues. The germline gives CDR1 LGHNA, CDR2 YSLEER. The CDR3 DNA reads as TGCGCCAGCAGCCAAGAACGCGGGGCGGGGGGGAACTATGGCTACACCTTC. Translated, it gives CASSQERGAGGNYGYTF.